This entry lists 20 T cell receptor beta chains sequenced from one sample in a study of T cell responses to AZD1222 COVID-19 vaccine. Using immunoSEQ multiplex PCR, the repertoire was profiled, and TCRdb retains in-frame clones only, with some absent. The repertoire holds 120,000 or so clones, with roughly 90% as singletons. Sequencing was performed on peripheral blood, taken on day 0 of AZD1222 vaccination. The source of these receptors is an adult in good health.

V and J are TRBV6-5 and TRBJ2-5, with D possibly TRBD1 on 5 matching bases. V was clipped by 0 bases and J by 3 bases, with 11 bases between them. The germline gives CDR1 MNHEY, CDR2 SVGAGI. The CDR3 extends over 15 amino acids. The CDR3 reads CASSYSWAGKETQYF. The CDR3 DNA sequence: TGTGCCAGCAGTTACTCTTGGGCAGGGAAAGAGACCCAGTACTTC.

J is TRBJ1-2 and V is TRBV7-9, with a tentative D call TRBD1 (5 bases). Trimming removed 3 bases from V and 0 bases from J, with 17 bases in between. CDR3 length equals 17 residues. Germline V gene sequence: CDR1 SEHNR, CDR2 FQNEAQ (reference sequence). The CDR3 DNA is TGTGCCAGCAGCTTTTACAAGCCGGGACCGACTAACTATGGCTACACCTTC. Its translation: CASSFYKPGPTNYGYTF.

The chain couples TRBV6-5 to TRBJ1-3, with 8 bases fitting TRBD1. CDR1 is MNHEY and CDR2 is SVGAGI in the germline V gene. J lost 3 bases, V lost 6 bases, and 7 bases had no gene match. This CDR3 is built from 15 residues. The CDR3 region has the DNA TGTGCCAGCAGACCACAGGGGGTGATTGGAAACACCATATATTTT. This encodes CASRPQGVIGNTIYF.

The chain links TRBV27 to TRBJ1-1; no reliable D call. This CDR3 has 11 amino acids. CDR1 and CDR2 (germline): MNHEY, SMNVEV (reference sequence). Trimming removed 5 bases at V and 4 bases at J, with 5 bases between. The CDR3 loop reads CASSPPTEAFF. For the CDR3, the DNA is TGTGCCAGCAGTCCGCCCACTGAAGCTTTCTTT.

This CDR3 reads CASSVASGRSYEQYF. CDR3 bases: TGTGCCAGCAGCGTAGCTAGCGGGAGGTCCTACGAGCAGTACTTC. The chain joins TRBV9 to TRBJ2-7; 11 positions agree with TRBD2. J lost 1 base, V lost 0 bases, and 0 bases had no gene match. Germline-derived CDR1 and CDR2 are SGDLS and YYNGEE. CDR3 length: 15 residues.

The chain uses TRBV18 and TRBJ2-4, with 9 bases that match TRBD1. CDR1 is KGHSH and CDR2 is LQKENI in the germline V gene. The V and J ends lost 2 bases and 0 bases, in that order; junction bases with no gene match: 2. This CDR3 is 16 amino acids long. CDR3 DNA: TGTGCCAGCTCACCAACAGGGGGCTTAGCCAAAAACATTCAGTACTTC. It yields the protein CASSPTGGLAKNIQYF.

The chain has TRBV5-5 and TRBJ2-2; D is undetermined. The CDR3 runs 14 residues. The V gene's germline CDR1 is SGHKS and CDR2 YYEKEE (reference sequence). Trimming took 0 bases from V and 7 from J, leaving 10 bases between them. The CDR3 loop reads CASSLAWANGELFF. The CDR3 coding sequence is TGTGCCAGCAGCTTGGCCTGGGCTAACGGGGAGCTGTTTTTT.

The V and J genes are TRBV9 and TRBJ2-3; D possibly corresponds to TRBD1 (5 bases). Germline V gene sequence: CDR1 SGDLS, CDR2 YYNGEE. The CDR3 is made up of 14 amino acids. The V gene lost 0 bases and the J gene lost 6 bases, with 11 bases spanning the gap. CDR3 in amino acids: CASSVDHRSDTQYF. Here the CDR3 DNA reads TGTGCCAGCAGCGTAGACCACAGGTCTGATACGCAGTATTTT.

The CDR3 sequence is CASSKGSANYGYTF. As DNA, the CDR3 is TGCGCCAGCAGTAAAGGTTCCGCCAACTATGGCTACACCTTC. The J gene is TRBJ1-2, the V gene TRBV5-1; no clear D. Trimming took 5 bases from V and 2 from J, leaving 13 bases between them. CDR3 size: 14 residues. Germline CDR1 reads SGHRS; CDR2 reads YFSETQ. Full variable domain (rest looked up from reference TRBV5-1 and TRBJ1-2): KAGVTQTPRYLIKTRGQQVTLSCSPISGHRSVSWYQQTPGQGLQFLFEYFSETQRNKGNFPGRFSGRQFSNSRSEMNVSTLELGDSALYLCASSKGSANYGYTFGSGTRLTVV.

The chain links TRBV7-3 to TRBJ2-6, with D uncertain. The germline CDR1 and CDR2 sequences are SGHTA and FQGTGA. CDR3 length: 12 residues. The V gene lost 6 bases and the J gene lost 3 bases, with 3 bases spanning the gap. The CDR3: CASRGGANVLTF. The DNA for the CDR3 is TGTGCCAGCAGAGGTGGGGCCAACGTCCTGACTTTC.

The chain employs TRBV5-1 and TRBJ2-7, with D possibly matching TRBD1 (5 bases). Germline values: CDR1 SGHRS, CDR2 YFSETQ. This CDR3 region has 15 residues. Trimming took 0 bases from V and 4 from J, leaving 14 bases between them. The CDR3 here is CASSLEAGSAYEQYF. DNA for the CDR3: TGCGCCAGCAGCTTGGAGGCAGGGTCTGCTTACGAGCAGTACTTC.

This sequence joins TRBV2 and TRBJ2-3, with 9 bases that match TRBD2. The CDR3 is 15 amino acids. Germline CDR1 SNHLY, CDR2 FYNNEI. J was trimmed by 5 bases and V by 6 bases; bases with no gene match: 9. In DNA, the CDR3 is TGTGCCAGCAGGAACAGCGGGAGGAATTTAGATACGCAGTATTTT. Translated: CASRNSGRNLDTQYF.

The J gene is TRBJ1-2, the V gene TRBV19; D is unresolved. The germline CDR1 and CDR2 sequences are LNHDA and SQIVND (reference sequence). This CDR3 spans 14 amino acids. With 3 bases removed from V and 6 bases from J, the gap between germline ends came to 14 bases. CDR3 sequence (DNA): TGTGCCAGTAGTATCCCCCGACGTAGCCATGGCTACACCTTC. It is translated as CASSIPRRSHGYTF.

The rearrangement joins TRBV28 to TRBJ1-2; unclear D gene. This CDR3 region has 15 residues. The germline V gene has CDR1 MDHEN and CDR2 SYDVKM. Trimming stripped 5 bases from V and 8 bases from J, with 21 bases between. The CDR3, as DNA: TGTGCCAGCAGTCCCCGGACGGTGTTAGGATGGGGCTACACCTTC. It translates to CASSPRTVLGWGYTF.

The chain joins TRBV9 to TRBJ2-1; TRBD2 matches 13 bases. CDR1 is SGDLS, CDR2 YYNGEE, per germline. Trimming at V came to 2 bases and at J to 7 bases, leaving 9 bases not matched to a gene. The CDR3 length is 17 residues. The CDR3 loop is CASSVSPTSGRYNEQFF. CDR3 coding DNA: TGTGCCAGCAGCGTCTCTCCGACTAGCGGGAGGTATAATGAGCAGTTCTTC.

The J gene is TRBJ1-1, the V gene TRBV7-3; D unresolved. The CDR3 length is 13 residues. V lost 5 bases, J lost 0 bases, and 7 bases lay in between. CDR1 and CDR2 (germline): SGHTA, FQGTGA. CDR3 region: CASSRGLNTEAFF. The CDR3 DNA follows: TGTGCCAGCAGCAGAGGGTTGAACACTGAAGCTTTCTTT. Full variable domain (remainder filled in from reference TRBV7-3 and TRBJ1-1): GAGVSQTPSNKVTEKGKYVELRCDPISGHTALYWYRQSLGQGPEFLIYFQGTGAADDSGLPNDRFFAVRPEGSVSTLKIQRTERGDSAVYLCASSRGLNTEAFFGQGTRLTVV.

CDR3 sequence: CASRLRPQDETQYF. Here the CDR3 DNA reads TGTGCCAGCAGACTAAGGCCGCAGGACGAGACCCAGTACTTC. The rearrangement uses TRBV3-1 (or the pseudogene TRBV3-2) and TRBJ2-5, with D unclear. Germline V gives CDR1 LGHDT, CDR2 YNNKEL (reference sequence). CDR3 length: 14 residues. Trimming pared 6 bases from V and 5 bases from J, leaving 16 bases between.

This rearrangement joins TRBV20-1 to TRBJ2-7, with a tentative D call TRBD2 (6 bases). From germline, CDR1 is DFQATT and CDR2 SNEGSKA (reference sequence). Trimming took off 3 bases at V and 2 bases at J, with 14 bases between the two ends. The length of the CDR3 is 14 residues. CDR3: CSASPAGLPYEQYF. The CDR3 DNA sequence: TGCAGTGCTAGTCCTGCGGGGCTCCCCTACGAGCAGTACTTC.

The chain links TRBV18 to TRBJ2-1; TRBD2 agrees at 7 bases. The CDR3 has 16 residues. V lost 3 bases to trimming and J lost 8 bases; unmatched junction nucleotides: 13. Looked up from germline, CDR1 is KGHSH and CDR2 is LQKENI. CDR3 sequence (DNA): TGTGCCAGCTCACCGCGGCGGGAGTTGGGTTTCGATGAGCAGTTCTTC. Translated: CASSPRRELGFDEQFF.

The V call is TRBV18, the J call TRBJ2-7, with unresolved D. Germline V gene lookup returns CDR1 KGHSH and CDR2 LQKENI. Trimming left V 2 bases short and J 3 bases short, with 14 bases between. The CDR3 contains 15 residues. The DNA of the CDR3 is TGTGCCAGCTCACCAGCACAAGGGATCGGCTACGAGCAGTACTTC. Translation: CASSPAQGIGYEQYF.